What follows describes a single T cell receptor beta chain. No antigen is known for it. This specimen belongs to a study of CD8 T cells in Susac syndrome. Study-wide points: The greatest CD8+ clonal expansion in Susac occurred in TEMRA cells and in active patients.

RNA totalling about 0.5 to 1 ug underwent reverse transcription with random hexamers. The method of amplification for TCR beta CDR3 was immunoSEQ multiplex PCR, covering 54 Vbeta and 13 Jbeta. In TCRdb, the immunoSEQ multiplex PCR reads were re-called with MiXCR into one record per CDR3 protein. The table shows roughly 110,000 distinct CDR3 sequences, with 94% occurring only once. Sequencing was carried out using CD8+ T cells from PBMCs. The sequence was collected from a human donor with Susac syndrome.

CDR3 bases: TGTGCCAGCACTGTTAACGGAGGCGTCGGGGCTGAAGCTTTCTTT. It codes for CASTVNGGVGAEAFF. V is TRBV6-2 or TRBV6-3 and J is TRBJ1-1, with D hard to call. This CDR3 has 15 amino acids. V lost 7 bases to trimming and J lost 6 bases, with 21 bases between them. The germline V gene encodes CDR1 MNHEY and CDR2 SVGEGT.